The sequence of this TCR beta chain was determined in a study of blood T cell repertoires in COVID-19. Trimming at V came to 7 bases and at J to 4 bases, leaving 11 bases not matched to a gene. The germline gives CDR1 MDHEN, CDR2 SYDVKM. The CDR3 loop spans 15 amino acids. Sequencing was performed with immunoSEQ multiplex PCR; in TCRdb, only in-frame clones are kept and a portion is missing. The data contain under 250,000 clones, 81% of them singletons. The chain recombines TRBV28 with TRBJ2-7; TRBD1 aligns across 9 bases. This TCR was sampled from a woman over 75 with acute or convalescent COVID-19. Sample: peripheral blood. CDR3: CASTYTGTGFYEQYF. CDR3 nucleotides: TGTGCCAGCACCTATACCGGGACAGGGTTTTACGAGCAGTACTTC. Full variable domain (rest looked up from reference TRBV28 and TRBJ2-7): DVKVTQSSRYLVKRTGEKVFLECVQDMDHENMFWYRQDPGLGLRLIYFSYDVKMKEKGDIPEGYSVSREKKERFSLILESASTNQTSMYLCASTYTGTGFYEQYFGPGTRLTVT.